Sequencing of this T cell receptor (beta chain) was carried out in a study of shared clonotypes between healthy human individuals. The CDR3 is made up of 15 amino acids. V was trimmed by 3 bases and J by 5 bases, leaving 15 bases between them. Germline CDR1 LGHNA, CDR2 YNFKEQ. On sorted subsets, replicate PCRs used 150 to 250 ng DNA, or 25,000 to 35,000 T cell genomes. Sequencing used immunoSEQ multiplex PCR; TCRdb keeps in-frame clones, though not all of them. This table has over 95,000 clones, under 70% appearing once. The chain carries TRBV4-2 and TRBJ2-3; D gene unclear. Material: memory CD8+ T cells sorted from blood. Subset in this sample: CD45RO+ cells pooled with CCR7-negative TemRA cells. The receptor was isolated from a woman aged 25 to 39 in good health. Written as DNA, the CDR3 is TGTGCCAGCAGCCAGGGCACTCGCGACGGAGATACGCAGTATTTT. Its translation: CASSQGTRDGDTQYF.